These T cell receptor beta chains were read from a single sample in a study of regulatory T cells in long-lasting Graves disease. TCRdb itself ran the multiplex PCR reads through MiXCR, one entry per CDR3 protein. Of around 450,000 distinct CDR3 sequences in the sample, under 25% were seen once. Specimen: peripheral blood mononuclear cells (PBMCs), collected when the disease was refractory, from a patient treated with antithyroid drugs. The receptors stem from a female donor with Graves disease. CDR3s include the opening cysteine and the closing phenylalanine or tryptophan. Fields, in order: clone size, D gene, J gene, V gene, CDR3 DNA, CDR3 protein. A D gene is named only where the DNA matches it firmly. Expanded clones are given a class, and other clones once, few, many or no size at all.

>many|-|TRBJ1-2|TRBV12-5
TGTGCTAGTGGTTTGGGTTCTGTAGCTGGCTACACCTTC
CASGLGSVAGYTF
>many|TRBD1|TRBJ1-1|TRBV15
TGTGCCACCAGCAGTCACGGGACAGGGGGCACTGAAGCTTTCTTT
CATSSHGTGGTEAFF
>few|-|TRBJ2-7|TRBV11-2
TGTGCCAGCAGCCCCACTGGCGGGGTAACCTACGAGCAGTACTTC
CASSPTGGVTYEQYF
>few|-|TRBJ2-5|TRBV3-1
TGTGCCAGCAGCCAAGGGACGCCCCAAGAGACCCAGTACTTC
CASSQGTPQETQYF
>-|TRBD2|TRBJ2-5|TRBV11-2
TGTGCCAGCAGCCAAGATGTGGCTAGCGGGGGTGCGGAGACCCAGTACTTC
CASSQDVASGGAETQYF
>once|-|TRBJ2-1|TRBV27
TGTGCCAGCAGTCAGCGAAAAAGGGGGAGCGGGGTTTACAATGAGCAGTTCTTC
CASSQRKRGSGVYNEQFF
>-|TRBD2|TRBJ2-7|TRBV20-1
TGCAGTGCTAGAGATACTTGGGCTAGCGGGAGGGGAGGCTCCTACGAGCAGTACTTC
CSARDTWASGRGGSYEQYF
>-|TRBD2|TRBJ2-5|TRBV6-1
TGTGCCAGCAGCATTAGCGGGACTCAAGAGACCCAGTACTTC
CASSISGTQETQYF
>many|-|TRBJ2-5|TRBV20-1
TGCAGTGCTAGCCCGCCCGTCGAGACCCAGTACTTC
CSASPPVETQYF
>few|TRBD2|TRBJ2-2|TRBV24-1
TGTGCCACCAGTGACCCCGGGGCTAGCGGGGGGCCGGACACCGGGGAGCTGTTTTTT
CATSDPGASGGPDTGELFF
>many|-|TRBJ2-7|TRBV2
TGTGCCAGCACTGTGGGGTCCATGGCGGACGAGCAGTACTTC
CASTVGSMADEQYF
>many|TRBD2|TRBJ2-5|TRBV20-1
TGCAGTGCTAGAGATCACGCGGGAGCGGGAGAGACCCAGTACTTC
CSARDHAGAGETQYF
>-|-|TRBJ2-2|TRBV27
TGTGCCAGCAGTTTTGCAGGTCGACCTTCGAACACCGGGGAGCTGTTTTTT
CASSFAGRPSNTGELFF
>few|TRBD1|TRBJ1-4|TRBV5-1
TGCGCCAGCAGCTTGTTCGGACAGGGGGGGTCCGATGAAAAACTGTTTTTT
CASSLFGQGGSDEKLFF
>many|-|TRBJ2-2|TRBV28
TGTGCCAGCAGTCAGAGGGGCACCGGGGAGCTGTTTTTT
CASSQRGTGELFF
>-|TRBD1|TRBJ2-6|TRBV7-3
TGTGCCAGCAGCTTATCCGGACAGGTCCTCTCTGGGGCCAACGTCCTGACTTTC
CASSLSGQVLSGANVLTF
>many|-|TRBJ1-6|TRBV28
TGTGCCAGCAGTTTATTGAGGGACCCCCGTGGGTCCTATAATTCACCCCTCCACTTT
CASSLLRDPRGSYNSPLHF
>-|TRBD2|TRBJ2-2|TRBV5-5
TGTGCCAGCACCTTCCCGACTAGCGGGAGGGGCAACACCGGGGAGCTGTTTTTT
CASTFPTSGRGNTGELFF
>-|TRBD2|TRBJ2-3|TRBV28
TGTGCCAGCAGGGGGACTAGCGGGGAGTTAGATACGCAGTATTTT
CASRGTSGELDTQYF
>-|-|TRBJ1-3|TRBV30
TGTGCCTGGACGGCTATCTCTGGAAACACCATATATTTT
CAWTAISGNTIYF
>-|-|TRBJ1-5|TRBV7-2
TGTGCCAGCAGCTTACCTCTGGTTGGGGAGGGCAATCAGCCCCAGCATTTT
CASSLPLVGEGNQPQHF
>few|-|TRBJ2-1|TRBV28
TGTGCCAGCAGTTCGGCCCAGGGACTCCGGCAGTTCTTC
CASSSAQGLRQFF
>many|-|TRBJ2-7|TRBV7-2
TGTGCCAGCAGCTCGTACGGGGGCTATTACAATATGTCCTACGAGCAGTACTTC
CASSSYGGYYNMSYEQYF
>few|-|TRBJ1-1|TRBV6-1
TGTGCCAGCAGCCCCGGGGGATGGGCTTTCTTT
CASSPGGWAFF
>few|-|TRBJ1-2|TRBV29-1
TGCAGCGTTGAAGAGGCGACAGCGTATGCGGGCTACACCTTC
CSVEEATAYAGYTF
>many|-|TRBJ2-5|TRBV7-9
TGTGCCAGCTGCCTTAGCGGAGCCCAAGAGACCCAGTACTTC
CASCLSGAQETQYF
>-|-|TRBJ2-7|TRBV7-2
TGTGCCAGCAGCTTAGTTACGACCGACTACGAGCAGTACTTC
CASSLVTTDYEQYF
>-|TRBD1|TRBJ2-5|TRBV28
TGTGCCAGCAGTTTCCCCGGGACAGGGAGTAGGGAGACCCAGTACTTC
CASSFPGTGSRETQYF
>many|TRBD2|TRBJ2-2|TRBV5-1
TGCGCCAGCAGCTCACCGGGACTAGCGGGAGGTGGCGGCGACACCGGGGAGCTGTTTTTT
CASSSPGLAGGGGDTGELFF
>once|-|TRBJ2-2|TRBV28
TGTGCCAGCGGGGGAGCGGCAAACACCGGGGAGCTGTTTTTT
CASGGAANTGELFF
>-|TRBD1|TRBJ2-2|TRBV20-1
TGCAGTGCTAGTTACAGGGGCAACACCGGGGAGCTGTTTTTT
CSASYRGNTGELFF
>few|-|TRBJ1-2|TRBV3-1
TGTGCCAGCAGCCAAGATCTAGTCAGGAGCTATGGCTACACCTTC
CASSQDLVRSYGYTF
>many|-|TRBJ1-1|TRBV7-9
TGTGCCAGCAGCTTAGTAGACACTGAAGCTTTCTTT
CASSLVDTEAFF
>many|-|TRBJ1-1|TRBV3-1
TGTGCCAGCAGCAGAGGACGGATGAACACTGAAGCTTTCTTT
CASSRGRMNTEAFF
>many|-|TRBJ1-2|TRBV20-1
TGCAGTGCTAGAGCGACCCTAGCCACCTATGGCTACACCTTC
CSARATLATYGYTF
>many|TRBD2|TRBJ2-5|TRBV19
TGTGCCAGTAGCCAAAATAGCGGGTATCAAGAGACCCAGTACTTC
CASSQNSGYQETQYF
>-|-|TRBJ2-2|TRBV3-1
TGTGCCAGCAGCCAAGTGGGCAGAGCTAACACCGGGGAGCTGTTTTTT
CASSQVGRANTGELFF
>few|TRBD1|TRBJ1-2|TRBV19
TGTGCCAGTAGTATGCGGGACAGGGTAAACGGCTACACCTTC
CASSMRDRVNGYTF
>-|-|TRBJ2-7|TRBV6-1
TGTGCCAGCAGGGACGGGAACCCTTACGAGCAGTACTTC
CASRDGNPYEQYF
>few|-|TRBJ1-2|TRBV30
TGTGCCTGGAGCCTAGGAGGTGGCTACACCTTC
CAWSLGGGYTF
>-|-|TRBJ1-3|TRBV24-1
TGTGCCACCAGTGACCGGGACGCCAGCTCTGGAAACACCATATATTTT
CATSDRDASSGNTIYF
>many|-|TRBJ1-1|TRBV12-3/TRBV12-4
TGTGCCAGCAGTTTCAGAGGGCAGGGGAACACTGAAGCTTTCTTT
CASSFRGQGNTEAFF
>-|-|TRBJ1-4|TRBV19
TGTGCCATCGGCGGATTGGATGAAAAACTGTTTTTT
CAIGGLDEKLFF
>-|-|TRBJ2-1|TRBV11-1
TGTGCCAGCAGCTTAGCTGCGCAGGGGCTAGACAATGAGCAGTTCTTC
CASSLAAQGLDNEQFF
>few|TRBD1|TRBJ2-2|TRBV6-2/TRBV6-3
TGTGCCAGCAGTTACACAGGGGACACCGGGGAGCTGTTTTTT
CASSYTGDTGELFF
>-|-|TRBJ2-1|TRBV18
TGTGCCAGCTCACCAACAATCGAAGAGCAGTTCTTC
CASSPTIEEQFF
>many|TRBD2|TRBJ2-5|TRBV28
TGTGCCAGCACGAAGGCGGGGGGCCGGGAGACCCAGTACTTC
CASTKAGGRETQYF
>-|-|TRBJ2-5|TRBV5-1
TGCGCCAGCAGAAAAGGTGGAAAAGAGACCCAGTACTTC
CASRKGGKETQYF
>-|-|TRBJ2-2|TRBV2
TGTGCCAGCAAGGAGACAGAGGACACCGGGGAGCTGTTTTTT
CASKETEDTGELFF
>-|-|TRBJ1-1|TRBV5-6
TGTGCCAGCAGCTTACACGGACCGAGGACGGACACTGAAGCTTTCTTT
CASSLHGPRTDTEAFF
>-|TRBD1|TRBJ1-5|TRBV19
TGTGCCAGTAGTTCCCAAGAGGGCTATGGACAGGACTATAGCAATCAGCCCCAGCATTTT
CASSSQEGYGQDYSNQPQHF
>-|-|TRBJ2-5|TRBV19
TGTGCCAGTAGTTCCCATCTCCTGACAGACCAAGAGACCCAGTACTTC
CASSSHLLTDQETQYF
>many|TRBD1|TRBJ1-1|TRBV2
TGTGCCTGTCACAGGGGCCCGAACACTGAAGCTTTCTTT
CACHRGPNTEAFF
>many|-|TRBJ1-2|TRBV11-2
TGTGCCAGCAGCCACCCCCAGCATGGCTACACCTTC
CASSHPQHGYTF
>many|TRBD1|TRBJ1-4|TRBV28
TGTGCCAGCAAGAACGACAGGGACCCAGCAACTAATGAAAAACTGTTTTTT
CASKNDRDPATNEKLFF
>many|TRBD1|TRBJ2-7|TRBV7-2
TGTGCCAGCAGCTTAGATTCAGGGGGAGTCTCGGAGCAGTACTTC
CASSLDSGGVSEQYF
>-|TRBD1|TRBJ1-4|TRBV13
TGTGCCAGCAGGATCGGAACGACAGGGGGTGAAAAACTGTTTTTT
CASRIGTTGGEKLFF